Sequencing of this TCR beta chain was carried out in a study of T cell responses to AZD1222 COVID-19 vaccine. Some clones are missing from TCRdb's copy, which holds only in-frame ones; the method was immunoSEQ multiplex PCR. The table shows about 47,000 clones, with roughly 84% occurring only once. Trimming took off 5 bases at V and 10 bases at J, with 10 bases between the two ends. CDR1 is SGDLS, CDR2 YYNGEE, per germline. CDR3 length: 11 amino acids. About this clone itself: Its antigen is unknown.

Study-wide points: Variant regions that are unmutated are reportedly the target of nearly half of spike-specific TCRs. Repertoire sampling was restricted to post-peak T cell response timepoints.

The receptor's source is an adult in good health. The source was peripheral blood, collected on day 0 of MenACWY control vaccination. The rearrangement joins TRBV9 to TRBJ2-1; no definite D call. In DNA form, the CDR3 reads TGTGCCAGCAGAGGAGATGACGAGCAGTTCTTC. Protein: CASRGDDEQFF. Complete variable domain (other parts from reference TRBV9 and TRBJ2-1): DSGVTQTPKHLITATGQRVTLRCSPRSGDLSVYWYQQSLDQGLQFLIQYYNGEERAKGNILERFSAQQFPDLHSELNLSSLELGDSALYFCASRGDDEQFFGPGTRLTVL.